A selection of T cell receptor beta chains follows, all from one sample in a study of T-cell reconstitution after alpha-beta-depleted transplantation in children. TCRdb independently ran MiXCR on the PCR reads; one entry per CDR3 protein. The data show about 420,000 distinct CDR3 sequences, with roughly a tenth seen just once and over 4.5% held by the top ten. This specimen consisted of PBMCs from the stem cell graft donor, obtained from the stem cell graft. The receptors here all came from a human donor who donated a stem cell graft to a child with acute myeloid leukemia. The CDR3 runs from the conserved cysteine through the conserved F or W. A D gene is named only where the DNA matches it firmly. Clone size is stated in some rows and not others, as once, few, many or a class when expanded.

NA	TRBJ2-1	few	TRBV4-3	TGCGCCAGCAGCCAAGGAATTCCCGGGACTGGCTCCTACAATGAGCAGTTCTTC	CASSQGIPGTGSYNEQFF
NA	TRBJ2-4	NA	TRBV7-2	TGTGCCAGCAGCTTAGTGGGGTCCCCAAACATTCAGTACTTC	CASSLVGSPNIQYF
NA	TRBJ2-1	few	TRBV10-3	TGTGCCATCAGTGAGCCGGCGATGGCCAATGAGCAGTTCTTC	CAISEPAMANEQFF
NA	TRBJ2-1	NA	TRBV9	TGTGCCAGCAGCCCACGACAGATATACAATGAGCAGTTCTTC	CASSPRQIYNEQFF
TRBD1	TRBJ2-1	many	TRBV5-1	TGCGCCAGCAGCTCCCTGGGACAGGGGAACCACAATGAGCAGTTCTTC	CASSSLGQGNHNEQFF
TRBD2	TRBJ2-1	many	TRBV10-3	TGTGCCATCAGTGAATTGGGACTAAACTACAATGAGCAGTTCTTC	CAISELGLNYNEQFF
NA	TRBJ2-1	NA	TRBV20-1	TGCAGTGCTAGAGTCCCTACACACTACAATGAGCAGTTCTTC	CSARVPTHYNEQFF
TRBD1	TRBJ1-5	NA	TRBV25-1	TGTGCCAGCAGTGGGGGACAGGATCTAGTATCGGGCAATCAGCCCCAGCATTTT	CASSGGQDLVSGNQPQHF
TRBD1	TRBJ1-6	NA	TRBV9	TGTGCCAGCAGCGTAGAGAGACAGGGAAGCTCACCCCTCCACTTT	CASSVERQGSSPLHF
TRBD1	TRBJ2-1	NA	TRBV24-1	TGTGCCACCAGTGAGGCCGGGACAGGGGACCATGAGCAGTTCTTC	CATSEAGTGDHEQFF
TRBD1	TRBJ1-5	NA	TRBV6-2/TRBV6-3	TGTGCCAGCAGCCCGGGGACAGACTATCAGCCCCAGCATTTT	CASSPGTDYQPQHF
TRBD2	TRBJ2-1	NA	TRBV5-1	TGCGCCAGCAGCTCCAATAGCGGGGCTTCCTACAATGAGCAGTTCTTC	CASSSNSGASYNEQFF
NA	TRBJ2-1	many	TRBV7-9	TGTGCCAGCAGCCCCACAGGGTTAGTCGATGAGCAGTTCTTC	CASSPTGLVDEQFF
NA	TRBJ2-3	NA	TRBV20-1	TGCAGTGCTAGGATCCGCGTTAACACAGATACGCAGTATTTT	CSARIRVNTDTQYF
NA	TRBJ2-3	few	TRBV9	TGTGCCAGCAGCGTTCAGGGGAGCACAGATACGCAGTATTTT	CASSVQGSTDTQYF
NA	TRBJ2-2	NA	TRBV4-2	TGTGCCAGCAGCCAGGGGAGTACCGGGGAGCTGTTTTTT	CASSQGSTGELFF
NA	TRBJ2-7	few	TRBV7-9	TGTGCCAGCAGCTTAGATTCCGCGGAGCAGTACTTC	CASSLDSAEQYF
NA	TRBJ2-2	few	TRBV12-1	TGTGCCAGCAGCCCCGGGACTAGCGGGGGGGGTGTCGCCGGGGAGCTGTTTTTT	CASSPGTSGGGVAGELFF
TRBD2	TRBJ2-7	many	TRBV4-3	TGCGCCAGCAGCCAAGGGGTGGCGGGAGGGCCCTACGAGCAGTACTTC	CASSQGVAGGPYEQYF
NA	TRBJ2-1	few	TRBV12-3/TRBV12-4	TGTGCCAGCAGTTCCGAGTGGGGCGCAACCCATGAGCAGTTCTTC	CASSSEWGATHEQFF
NA	TRBJ1-6	few	TRBV7-2	TGTGCCAGCAGCGGACGGAAAGAAAATTCACCCCTCCACTTT	CASSGRKENSPLHF
NA	TRBJ1-4	NA	TRBV27	TGTGCCAGCAGTCTGCTTGCTAATGAAAAACTGTTTTTT	CASSLLANEKLFF
NA	TRBJ2-3	NA	TRBV10-3	TGTGCCATCAGCGGGAGTAGCGCAGATACGCAGTATTTT	CAISGSSADTQYF
TRBD2	TRBJ2-1	NA	TRBV7-6	TGTGCCAGCAGCTTAGATGGACTTGCCAGCGGGGGTTACAATGAGCAGTTCTTC	CASSLDGLASGGYNEQFF
NA	TRBJ1-4	NA	TRBV12-3/TRBV12-4	TGTGCCAGCAGTTTTTTCGGAACTAATGAAAAACTGTTTTTT	CASSFFGTNEKLFF
NA	TRBJ2-1	many	TRBV10-2	TGCGCCAGCAATGTTGGGTCGTACAATGAGCAGTTCTTC	CASNVGSYNEQFF
NA	TRBJ1-1	many	TRBV29-1	TGCAGCGTTGAAGATCTACCAGGGAGGACTGAAGCTTTCTTT	CSVEDLPGRTEAFF
NA	TRBJ2-1	NA	TRBV11-2	TGTGCCAGCAGCTTAGTTGGGACACTTTGGAGGGGGGGCAATGAGCAGTTCTTC	CASSLVGTLWRGGNEQFF
TRBD1	TRBJ1-4	few	TRBV5-1	TGCGCCAGCAGCTTGGATCCACAGGGGGCAGGGGAAAAACTGTTTTTT	CASSLDPQGAGEKLFF
TRBD1	TRBJ1-2	few	TRBV6-1	TGTGCCAGTAGACAGGGAACCTATGGCTACACCTTC	CASRQGTYGYTF
TRBD1	TRBJ1-4	few	TRBV12-3/TRBV12-4	TGTGCCAGCAGTTTTAGGGGACAGGGGGGTGAAAAACTGTTTTTT	CASSFRGQGGEKLFF
NA	TRBJ2-5	NA	TRBV20-1	TGCAGTGCTAGAGATTTTCGGGAGCAAGAGACCCAGTACTTC	CSARDFREQETQYF
TRBD1	TRBJ2-2	NA	TRBV7-2	TGTGCCAGCAGCTTCTATGGACAGGGAGTGGCCGGGGAGCTGTTTTTT	CASSFYGQGVAGELFF
TRBD1	TRBJ2-5	many	TRBV5-1	TGCGCCAGCAGCCTACTGACAGGGGGCTCGCAAGAGACCCAGTACTTC	CASSLLTGGSQETQYF
TRBD2	TRBJ2-1	once	TRBV6-2/TRBV6-3	TGTGCCAGCCAAACTGGGGTAGCGGGAGGATACAATGAGCAGTTCTTC	CASQTGVAGGYNEQFF
NA	TRBJ1-4	NA	TRBV2	TGTGCCAGCAGTGAACGACGCCATCCCCAGCTGTTTTTT	CASSERRHPQLFF
TRBD2	TRBJ2-7	few	TRBV29-1	TGCAGCGTTGGGGTAGCGGGAGGGCCGCGGGAGCAGTACTTC	CSVGVAGGPREQYF
TRBD1	TRBJ2-1	few	TRBV7-2	TGTGCCAGCGGAAAGGGACAGGGATCTGGCAATGAGCAGTTCTTC	CASGKGQGSGNEQFF
NA	TRBJ2-2	NA	TRBV12-3/TRBV12-4	TGTGCCAGCAGTAAACCCGGGGGGCCTAACACCGGGGAGCTGTTTTTT	CASSKPGGPNTGELFF
NA	TRBJ2-7	many	TRBV20-1	TGCAGTGCTAGAGAGGGGCGGGGCTCCTACGAGCAGTACTTC	CSAREGRGSYEQYF
NA	TRBJ1-1	NA	TRBV29-1	TGCAGCGTTTCAGGGGAGAACACTGAAGCTTTCTTT	CSVSGENTEAFF
NA	TRBJ2-1	NA	TRBV14	TGTGCCAGCAGCCAAGATGTGGGGCCCGGTGAGCAGTTCTTC	CASSQDVGPGEQFF
NA	TRBJ2-1	many	TRBV4-1	TGCGCCAGCAGCCCCGTGTCCGGTGAGCAGTTCTTC	CASSPVSGEQFF
TRBD1	TRBJ2-7	NA	TRBV15	TGTGCCACCAGCAGGATACTGACAGGGGGCGGGTCCGAGCAGTACTTC	CATSRILTGGGSEQYF